A selection of T cell receptor beta chains follows, all from one sample in a study of shared clonotypes between healthy human individuals. Clones were sequenced by immunoSEQ multiplex PCR, and TCRdb holds only the in-frame ones, with some missing. This sample carries 2 million or so clones, 85% to 95% of them seen once, and the ten largest clones take approximately 0.13%. The specimen was naive CD4+ T cells sorted from blood. These receptors were obtained from a man aged 18 to 30 in good health. CDR3s include the opening cysteine and the closing phenylalanine or tryptophan. Each record gives: J gene, V gene, clone size, D gene, CDR3 DNA, CDR3 protein. The D gene is left open where the match is weak. Where a row states a size, it is once, few, many or the class of an expanded clone; other rows omit it.

TRBJ2-7,TRBV2,-,TRBD1,TGTGCCAGCAGCGTACAGGGGGGAACCTACGAGCAGTACTTC,CASSVQGGTYEQYF
TRBJ2-1,TRBV11-3,-,-,TGTGCCAGCAGCTTAGGCCCAGGCCCCTATGAGCAGTTCTTC,CASSLGPGPYEQFF
TRBJ1-3,TRBV7-8,-,TRBD1,TGTGCCAGCAGCTTAGTCGCAGGGGGCGGAAACACCATATATTTT,CASSLVAGGGNTIYF
TRBJ1-1,TRBV19,-,-,TGTGCCAGTAGTTCACAGGGTGGCACTGAAGCTTTCTTT,CASSSQGGTEAFF
TRBJ1-3,TRBV28,-,TRBD1,TGTGCCAGCAGTCCAAGGACAGGGCACTCTGGAAACACCATATATTTT,CASSPRTGHSGNTIYF
TRBJ2-1,TRBV5-8,-,TRBD2,TGTGCCAGCAGCGTGCTATATAGCGGGAGTTACAATGAGCAGTTCTTC,CASSVLYSGSYNEQFF
TRBJ1-3,TRBV11-2,-,-,TGTGCCAGCAGCTTAGAGGCGGTTCCCTCTGGAAACACCATATATTTT,CASSLEAVPSGNTIYF
TRBJ1-5,TRBV27,-,-,TGTGCCAGCAGAGGAGGGGGGAGCTATCAGCCCCAGCATTTT,CASRGGGSYQPQHF
TRBJ1-2,TRBV30,-,-,TGTGCCTGGACCGTGTTCAGCGCCTATGGCTACACCTTC,CAWTVFSAYGYTF
TRBJ1-6,TRBV6-1,-,-,TGTGCCAGCAGTGCGCTCCTTTCACCCCTCCACTTT,CASSALLSPLHF
TRBJ1-6,TRBV5-4,-,-,TGTGCCAGCACTGCAGGGGCCGGTGATTCACCCCTCCACTTT,CASTAGAGDSPLHF
TRBJ2-7,TRBV7-2,-,TRBD2,TGTGCCAGCAGCTTTCTAAGCGGGACGACCTACGAGCAGTACTTC,CASSFLSGTTYEQYF
TRBJ1-1,TRBV9,once,-,TGTGCCAGCAGCGTAGAGAGCGGGGGGAGGATTGCTGAAGCTTTCTTT,CASSVESGGRIAEAFF
TRBJ2-7,TRBV7-9,-,-,TGTGCCAGCAGCTTAGAGGCAGGGGGGTACGAGCAGTACTTC,CASSLEAGGYEQYF
TRBJ1-6,TRBV7-9,-,-,TGTGCCAGCAGCTTAGGGGAAGGGACGGGAAATAATTCACCCCTCCACTTT,CASSLGEGTGNNSPLHF
TRBJ1-2,TRBV28,-,-,TGTGCCAGCAGTTTGGCTACCTATGGCTACACCTTC,CASSLATYGYTF
TRBJ2-7,TRBV10-3,-,TRBD1,TGTGCCATCAGTGAGTCTCAGGGACAGGGCTACAGCTCCTACGAGCAGTACTTC,CAISESQGQGYSSYEQYF
TRBJ1-2,TRBV6-5,-,-,TGTGCCAGCAGCAGGGTACTGGACTATGGCTACACCTTC,CASSRVLDYGYTF
TRBJ2-5,TRBV14,-,-,TGTGCCAGCAGCCAAGTAGGAGCGGGTAGCGGCCAGTACTTC,CASSQVGAGSGQYF
TRBJ2-7,TRBV4-1,-,TRBD2,TGCGCCAGCAGCCGAGCAAGACTAGCGGGAGGGCCAGGCTACGAGCAGTACTTC,CASSRARLAGGPGYEQYF
TRBJ1-4,TRBV7-9,once,-,TGTGCCAGCAGCCCAGGACAGACCCATGAAAAACTGTTTTTT,CASSPGQTHEKLFF
TRBJ2-5,TRBV5-1,-,TRBD2,TGCGCCAGCAGCTTAGAGGGACTAGCGGATTGGTACCAAGAGACCCAGTACTTC,CASSLEGLADWYQETQYF
TRBJ1-1,TRBV5-1,-,-,TGCGCCAGCAGCCACGACACGAACACTGAAGCTTTCTTT,CASSHDTNTEAFF
TRBJ2-3,TRBV4-1,-,TRBD2,TGCGCCAGCAGCCAGGGGGGGAGCACAGATACGCAGTATTTT,CASSQGGSTDTQYF
TRBJ2-1,TRBV11-2,-,-,TGTGCCAGCAGCTTTGGGTCCTCCTACAATGAGCAGTTCTTC,CASSFGSSYNEQFF
TRBJ2-7,TRBV12-5,-,-,TGTGCTAGTGGGACCACACAGCTTTACGAGCAGTACTTC,CASGTTQLYEQYF
TRBJ2-2,TRBV18,-,-,TGTGCCAGCTCACCGGCCGGGGAGCTGTTTTTT,CASSPAGELFF
TRBJ1-2,TRBV5-1,-,-,TGCGCCAGCAGCTTTGACGGGCAGGGCGGTGGCTACACCTTC,CASSFDGQGGGYTF
TRBJ1-5,TRBV6-6,-,-,TGTGCCAGCACCCTCCGGGACAACAATCAGCCCCAGCATTTT,CASTLRDNNQPQHF
TRBJ1-2,TRBV28,-,-,TGTGCCAGCAGTTTCGAGAATAACTATGGCTACACCTTC,CASSFENNYGYTF
TRBJ1-5,TRBV4-1,-,-,TGCGCCAGCAGCCAAGAGGGGAATAGCAATCAGCCCCAGCATTTT,CASSQEGNSNQPQHF
TRBJ2-7,TRBV9,-,-,TGTGCCAGCAGCCTTACAGGGGCCCCGGGGGTTCAGGTCTTC,CASSLTGAPGVQVF
TRBJ1-5,TRBV19,-,-,TGTGCCAGTTCCAATACCGGGACCGTGAGCAATCAGCCCCAGCATTTT,CASSNTGTVSNQPQHF
TRBJ2-5,TRBV4-1,-,TRBD2,TGCGCCAGCAGCCAAGCTCTAGCGGGGGCCCTATTCCAAGAGACCCAGTACTTC,CASSQALAGALFQETQYF
TRBJ2-5,TRBV11-2,-,-,TGTGCCAGCAGCTTAGAGGTATTTGGACACCAGACCCAGTACTTC,CASSLEVFGHQTQYF
TRBJ1-6,TRBV27,-,-,TGTGCCAGCAGTTTTGGGGCTAGGAGCTCCTATAATTCACCCCTCCACTTT,CASSFGARSSYNSPLHF
TRBJ2-5,TRBV7-8,-,-,TGTGCCAGCAGCTTCACACCGGGAGAACAAGAGACCCAGTACTTC,CASSFTPGEQETQYF
TRBJ1-5,TRBV19,few,-,TGTGCCAGTACCCGACAGGCTTCCTCGCCCCAGCATTTT,CASTRQASSPQHF
TRBJ2-3,TRBV7-9,few,TRBD2,TGTGCCAGCAGCCAAACTAGCGGGAGCGATACGCAGTATTTT,CASSQTSGSDTQYF
TRBJ2-4,TRBV6-6,once,-,TGTGCCAGCACGGCTAAGGACATTCAGTACTTC,CASTAKDIQYF
TRBJ1-3,TRBV29-1,-,-,TGCAGCGCCCGAAGCTCTGGAAACACCATATATTTT,CSARSSGNTIYF
TRBJ1-1,TRBV7-9,once,-,TGTGCCAGCAGCCCCACGGGGGACACTGAAGCTTTCTTT,CASSPTGDTEAFF